The 3 T cell receptor beta chains given below trace back to one sample, sequenced in a study of blood T cell repertoires in COVID-19. Assay: immunoSEQ multiplex PCR; the TCRdb copy retains only in-frame clones and omits some. In the table there are some 70,000 clones, 70% to 85% of which are singletons. What was sequenced was peripheral blood. Receptors were obtained from a woman between 45 and 65 years old with acute or convalescent COVID-19.

The chain links TRBV11-2 to TRBJ2-1; 7 bases agree with TRBD2. Germline V gene data show CDR1 as SGHAT and CDR2 as FQNNGV. This CDR3 spans 16 amino acids. The trim removed 1 base at V and 2 bases at J, leaving 5 bases unmatched. The CDR3 spells CASSLGRGTTYNEQFF. CDR3 DNA: TGTGCCAGCAGCTTAGGTCGCGGGACTACCTACAATGAGCAGTTCTTC. The full variable domain, with the rest looked up from reference TRBV11-2 and TRBJ2-1, is EAGVAQSPRYKIIEKRQSVAFWCNPISGHATLYWYQQILGQGPKLLIQFQNNGVVDDSQLPKDRFSAERLKGVDSTLKIQPAKLEDSAVYLCASSLGRGTTYNEQFFGPGTRLTVL.

The J gene is TRBJ1-1, the V gene TRBV6-2 or TRBV6-3; tentatively, D is TRBD1 (6 bases). Per germline, CDR1 MNHEY and CDR2 SVGEGT. The CDR3 loop spans 16 amino acids. The V and J ends lost 0 bases and 0 bases respectively, with 11 bases between them. CDR3 sequence: CASSYSRQDLNTEAFF. In DNA form, the CDR3 reads TGTGCCAGCAGTTACTCCCGACAGGACTTGAACACTGAAGCTTTCTTT.

This clone turned up a few times. V gene TRBV7-3 combines with J gene TRBJ1-1; TRBD1 might be the D (6 bases). CDR3 length equals 14 residues. V dropped 4 bases and J dropped 3 bases, with 12 bases sitting between them. Germline V gene lookup returns CDR1 SGHTA and CDR2 FQGTGA. The CDR3 here is CASSSGVGDTEAFF. In nucleotides, the CDR3 is TGTGCCAGCAGCTCAGGGGTAGGGGACACTGAAGCTTTCTTT.